Shown below are 20 T cell receptor beta chains from a single sample sequenced in a study of cytomegalovirus exposure and HLA in healthy donors. The study ran its PCR with 60 Vbeta and 13 Jbeta primers. Assay used: immunoSEQ multiplex PCR; TCRdb lists only in-frame clones, some missing. This table has about 120,000 clones, 75% to 90% appearing once. The sequencing sample was made of PBMCs. These receptor sequences come from a female donor in good health and CMV-seropositive.

This chain's CDR3 is CASSRTGRDNSPLHF. CDR3 sequence (DNA): TGTGCCAGTAGTCGGACAGGGCGGGATAATTCACCCCTCCACTTT. V gene TRBV19 combines with J gene TRBJ1-6; 8 bases agree with TRBD1. Looked up from germline, CDR1 is LNHDA and CDR2 is SQIVND (reference sequence). J gave up 5 bases and V 5 bases, and 5 bases lay outside the gene matches. This CDR3 has 15 residues.

The V and J genes are TRBV27 and TRBJ2-3; 7 positions match TRBD2. The CDR3 runs 14 residues. Losses at the gene ends were 3 bases for V and 6 bases for J; bases not matched to a gene: 6. From germline, CDR1 is MNHEY and CDR2 SMNVEV (reference sequence). CDR3: CASSFLGGGDTQYF. CDR3 DNA sequence: TGTGCCAGCAGTTTCCTTGGGGGAGGGGATACGCAGTATTTT.

This chain connects TRBV4-2 to TRBJ2-4; 12 bases map to TRBD2. Germline values: CDR1 LGHNA, CDR2 YNFKEQ. There are 17 residues in the CDR3. J lost 9 bases, V lost 0 bases, and 9 bases had no gene match. CDR3 coding DNA: TGTGCCAGCAGCCAAGATGAAGCTAGCGGGGGGGCAGGCATTCAGTACTTC. Its translation is CASSQDEASGGAGIQYF.

The chain recombines TRBV18 with TRBJ2-1, with D possibly matching TRBD1 (6 bases). Per the germline V gene, CDR1 is KGHSH and CDR2 is LQKENI. V lost 5 bases, J lost 7 bases, and 12 bases lay in between. The CDR3 has 13 residues. The DNA for the CDR3 is TGTGCCAGCTCAGTCCAGGGGACAAATGAGCAGTTCTTC. Translation gives CASSVQGTNEQFF.

The J gene is TRBJ2-1, the V gene TRBV27; 9 nucleotides line up with TRBD1. CDR1 and CDR2 (germline): MNHEY, SMNVEV (reference sequence). V lost 5 bases and J lost 8; bases outside the gene matches: 10. The CDR3 length is 15 residues. The CDR3 nucleotides are TGTGCCAGCAGTGCCCCCGGGACAGGGAGGGATGAGCAGTTCTTC. Translating it yields CASSAPGTGRDEQFF.

This chain uses TRBV29-1 with TRBJ1-2, with 8 nucleotides matching TRBD1. The CDR3 has 14 amino acids. The germline CDR1 and CDR2 sequences are SQVTM and ANQGSEA. Germline trimming cut 3 bases from V and 4 bases from J; bases unmatched to any gene: 7. As DNA, the CDR3 is TGCAGCGTTGACTGGTCGGGACAGGTCTATGGCTACACCTTC. Translating gives CSVDWSGQVYGYTF.

The chain is built from TRBV7-3 and TRBJ2-2; D may be TRBD1 (5 bases). Germline CDR1 and CDR2: SGHTA and FQGTGA. This CDR3 has 15 residues. Trimming left V 4 bases short and J 4 bases short, with 13 bases between. The DNA of the CDR3 is TGTGCCAGCAGCTATCAGGGCTCGGGCACCGGGGAGCTGTTTTTT. Protein: CASSYQGSGTGELFF.

V usage is TRBV13 and J usage is TRBJ1-5; D call uncertain. Germline lookup yields CDR1 PRHDT and CDR2 FYEKMQ (reference sequence). The germline V and J ends were trimmed by 4 bases and 5 bases, with 21 bases remaining between them. This CDR3 contains 17 residues. CDR3: CASSYSGGQMEYQPQHF. DNA of the CDR3: TGTGCCAGCAGCTATTCGGGAGGCCAGATGGAGTATCAGCCCCAGCATTTT. Full variable domain (rest looked up from reference TRBV13 and TRBJ1-5): AAGVIQSPRHLIKEKRETATLKCYPIPRHDTVYWYQQGPGQDPQFLISFYEKMQSDKGSIPDRFSAQQFSDYHSELNMSSLELGDSALYFCASSYSGGQMEYQPQHFGDGTRLSIL.

The chain uses TRBV4-1 and TRBJ1-6; TRBD1 is a possible D gene (6 bases). The V gene's germline CDR1 is MGHRA and CDR2 YSYEKL. CDR3 size: 16 residues. The V and J ends lost 4 bases and 1 base respectively, with 11 bases between them. For the CDR3, the DNA is TGCGCCAGCAGCCTCCACAGGGAATCCTATAATTCACCCCTCCACTTT. Translation gives CASSLHRESYNSPLHF.

V is TRBV4-2 and J is TRBJ2-7, with 11 bases that match TRBD2. CDR3 length equals 16 residues. Looked up from germline, CDR1 is LGHNA and CDR2 is YNFKEQ. V was clipped by 4 bases and J by 1 base; unmatched bases: 6. CDR3 in DNA: TGTGCCAGCAGCCTCCTAGCGGGGGGCGTATCCTACGAGCAGTACTTC. Amino acid sequence: CASSLLAGGVSYEQYF.

The chain links TRBV5-1 to TRBJ1-4, with D tentatively TRBD1 (5 bases). Germline values: CDR1 SGHRS, CDR2 YFSETQ. V was pared by 4 bases and J by 0 bases, with 13 bases between. The length of the CDR3 is 16 residues. The CDR3 DNA reads TGCGCCAGCAGCCTAGGGATACAGGCAACTAATGAAAAACTGTTTTTT. Its protein product is CASSLGIQATNEKLFF.

This clone was recorded once. The CDR3 coding sequence is TGTGCCACCAGCAGAGGGGCAGCCTCTGGAAACACCATATATTTT. Amino acids: CATSRGAASGNTIYF. This rearrangement joins TRBV15 to TRBJ1-3; no firm D call. The CDR3 runs 15 residues. The germline CDR1 and CDR2 sequences are LNHNV and YYDKDF (reference sequence). The V gene lost 1 base and the J gene lost 0 bases, with 7 bases spanning the gap.

This clone has just one count. J is TRBJ1-3 and V is TRBV19; D ambiguous. The CDR3 contains 14 residues. Germline V gives CDR1 LNHDA, CDR2 SQIVND (reference sequence). Trimming cost V 6 bases and J 0 bases, with 9 bases left between them. The CDR3 is CASRSGGSGNTIYF. In nucleotides, the CDR3 is TGTGCCAGTAGATCAGGTGGCTCTGGAAACACCATATATTTT.

A single count supports this clone. The chain uses TRBV9 and TRBJ2-5; D might be TRBD1 (6 bases). CDR1 is SGDLS and CDR2 is YYNGEE in the germline V gene. The CDR3 contains 13 residues. Between the trimmed V and J ends, which lost 2 bases and 2 bases, there was a span of 7 bases. The CDR3 sequence is CASSVDSQETQYF. DNA of the CDR3: TGTGCCAGCAGCGTGGACAGTCAAGAGACCCAGTACTTC.

This chain's CDR3 is CASSLRDIQYF. The DNA for the CDR3 is TGTGCCAGCAGTTTGAGGGACATTCAGTACTTC. V is TRBV28 and J is TRBJ2-4, with a tentative D call TRBD2 (5 bases). Looked up from germline, CDR1 is MDHEN and CDR2 is SYDVKM. This CDR3 region has 11 residues. V lost 3 bases, J lost 8 bases, and 5 bases lay in between.

V gene TRBV5-1 combines with J gene TRBJ2-3; maybe TRBD1 (6 bases). Germline V gene lookup returns CDR1 SGHRS and CDR2 YFSETQ. V was cut by 4 bases and J by 0 bases, with 12 bases left in between. The CDR3 has 15 amino acids. The CDR3 here is CASSTGLTSTDTQYF. CDR3 sequence (DNA): TGCGCCAGCAGCACAGGGCTCACTAGCACAGATACGCAGTATTTT. The full variable domain, rest sourced from reference TRBV5-1 and TRBJ2-3, is KAGVTQTPRYLIKTRGQQVTLSCSPISGHRSVSWYQQTPGQGLQFLFEYFSETQRNKGNFPGRFSGRQFSNSRSEMNVSTLELGDSALYLCASSTGLTSTDTQYFGPGTRLTVL.

V and J are TRBV27 and TRBJ2-1, with D possibly TRBD1 on 5 matching bases. There are 15 residues in the CDR3. The germline V gene has CDR1 MNHEY and CDR2 SMNVEV (reference sequence). Trimming pared 6 bases from V and 0 bases from J, leaving 12 bases between. The CDR3 sequence is CASRTWGTSYNEQFF. CDR3 nucleotide sequence: TGTGCCAGCAGGACGTGGGGCACCTCCTACAATGAGCAGTTCTTC.

This chain joins TRBV7-2 and TRBJ2-3; 14 bases map to TRBD2. Germline CDR1 and CDR2: SGHTA and FQGNSA. The CDR3 runs to 15 residues. V was clipped by 5 bases and J by 4 bases; unmatched bases: 2. The CDR3, as DNA: TGTGCCAGCAGCCAGGGACTAGCGGGGGCAGATACGCAGTATTTT. Translated: CASSQGLAGADTQYF.

This rearrangement joins TRBV27 to TRBJ2-7; perhaps TRBD1 as D (5 bases). Germline V gives CDR1 MNHEY, CDR2 SMNVEV (reference sequence). Trimming left V 4 bases short and J 3 bases short, with 19 bases between. The CDR3 loop spans 16 amino acids. The CDR3 sequence: CASSSILRQLGYEQYF. CDR3 DNA: TGTGCCAGCAGTTCCATTCTCAGACAGTTAGGCTACGAGCAGTACTTC.

The chain uses TRBV15 and TRBJ1-5; D remains ambiguous. The germline V and J ends were trimmed by 0 bases and 2 bases, with 14 bases remaining between them. The CDR3 is 17 amino acids. The germline V gene has CDR1 LNHNV and CDR2 YYDKDF (reference sequence). The CDR3 DNA reads as TGTGCCACCAGCAGAGATGGCTTCCGAGCGGGCAATCAGCCCCAGCATTTT. It specifies CATSRDGFRAGNQPQHF.